These T cell receptor beta chains were read from a single sample in a study of cytomegalovirus exposure and HLA in healthy donors. TCRdb's table, derived via immunoSEQ multiplex PCR, lists solely in-frame clones and lacks some. The sample has some 100,000 clones, 76% seen once. The specimen was PBMCs. The receptors were sampled from a woman aged 45-65 years in good health and CMV-seropositive. CDR3s include the opening cysteine and the closing phenylalanine or tryptophan. D genes are given only for firm matches. Expanded clones are given a class, and other clones once, few, many or no size at all.

>NA|TRBJ1-2|TRBV5-5|TRBD1
TGTGCCAGCAGCTTGGGACAGGGGGCAAACTATGGCTACACCTTC
CASSLGQGANYGYTF
>NA|TRBJ2-5|TRBV5-1|NA
TGCGCCAGCAGCGCGGCTAGCATAGGGGAGACCCAGTACTTC
CASSAASIGETQYF
>few|TRBJ2-5|TRBV15|NA
TGTGCCACCAGCAGAGGGTCGGCGGCAGAGACCCAGTACTTC
CATSRGSAAETQYF
>NA|TRBJ2-7|TRBV6-6|NA
TGTGCCAGCAGGGAGGACAGCTACTACGAGCAGTACTTC
CASREDSYYEQYF
>NA|TRBJ2-7|TRBV2|TRBD1
TGTGCCAGCCTACTTACAGGGGGCCATGAATACGAGCAGTACTTC
CASLLTGGHEYEQYF
>NA|TRBJ2-7|TRBV5-4|TRBD1
TGTGCCAGCAGCCCCATAGGACAGGGGGCGGACGAGCAGTACTTC
CASSPIGQGADEQYF
>NA|TRBJ2-7|TRBV9|TRBD1
TGTGCCAGCAGCCCCCGGTTGACAGGGGCCTACGAGCAGTACTTC
CASSPRLTGAYEQYF
>few|TRBJ2-1|TRBV27|TRBD2
TGTGCCAGCAAAGTGAGCGGGAGTGATTACAATGAGCAGTTCTTC
CASKVSGSDYNEQFF
>few|TRBJ2-7|TRBV6-1|NA
TGTGCCAGCAGTGATGAAGGGGTTCTAAGAGACGAGCAGTACTTC
CASSDEGVLRDEQYF
>NA|TRBJ2-7|TRBV11-2|TRBD1
TGTGCCAGCAGCTTAGGTCCGAGGACAGGAGGATCCGAGCAGTACTTC
CASSLGPRTGGSEQYF
>NA|TRBJ1-5|TRBV30|NA
TGTGCCTGGAGTGGGGGGGGCGGGAGCAATCAGCCCCAGCATTTT
CAWSGGGGSNQPQHF
>NA|TRBJ2-1|TRBV27|TRBD2
TGTGCCAGCAGTTTAGGGACTAGCGGGAACAATGAGCAGTTCTTC
CASSLGTSGNNEQFF
>NA|TRBJ2-1|TRBV7-9|TRBD2
TGTGCCAGCAGCCGACTAGCGGGGGCCGTCGGGAGTGAGCAGTTCTTC
CASSRLAGAVGSEQFF
>NA|TRBJ1-2|TRBV5-1|NA
TGCGCCAGCAGCTTGGCCGTGGAGGATGGCTACACCTTC
CASSLAVEDGYTF
>NA|TRBJ2-4|TRBV5-4|NA
TGTGCCAGCAGCTCGGACAATCTAGCCAAAAACATTCAGTACTTC
CASSSDNLAKNIQYF
>NA|TRBJ1-5|TRBV30|TRBD1
TGTGCCTGGAGTGTATGGGGACAGGAAAGGGGTCAGCCCCAGCATTTT
CAWSVWGQERGQPQHF
>NA|TRBJ2-1|TRBV6-5|TRBD2
TGTGCCAGCACTGGGGCTAGCGGGAGGGGCAATGAGCAGTTCTTC
CASTGASGRGNEQFF
>NA|TRBJ1-2|TRBV19|NA
TGTGCCAGTACCATAGCAGCAAGAAGGTATGGCTACACCTTC
CASTIAARRYGYTF
>NA|TRBJ2-7|TRBV9|NA
TGTGCCAGCAGCGTGGGCAACCGGCTATCCTACGAGCAGTACTTC
CASSVGNRLSYEQYF
>NA|TRBJ1-5|TRBV2|TRBD1
TGTGCCAGCGCGGGACAGGTCAATCAGCCCCAGCATTTT
CASAGQVNQPQHF
>once|TRBJ2-2|TRBV2|TRBD1
TGTGCCAGCGCAGGAACAGGGGTTAACACCGGGGAGCTGTTTTTT
CASAGTGVNTGELFF
>NA|TRBJ1-4|TRBV7-9|TRBD1
TGTGCCAGCAGCTTAGCGGGCAGGGGGAATGAAAAACTGTTTTTT
CASSLAGRGNEKLFF
>NA|TRBJ2-1|TRBV15|TRBD2
TGTGCCACCAGAATGGGAGGGGGCCTAGCGGGAGGCAGTGAGCAGTTCTTC
CATRMGGGLAGGSEQFF
>NA|TRBJ1-1|TRBV7-3|TRBD1
TGTGCCAGCAGCTTAACCGGCGGCGGGACAGGGGTGAACACTGAAGCTTTCTTT
CASSLTGGGTGVNTEAFF
>NA|TRBJ1-1|TRBV5-4|TRBD1
TGTGCCAGCAGATATTTTCGGGACAGCACTGAAGCTTTCTTT
CASRYFRDSTEAFF
>few|TRBJ1-1|TRBV5-1|NA
TGCGCCAGCAGCTTTTCAATGAACACTGAAGCTTTCTTT
CASSFSMNTEAFF
>NA|TRBJ2-7|TRBV5-1|TRBD1
TGCGCCAGCACAGCGGGGACAGGGTCCTACGAGCAGTACTTC
CASTAGTGSYEQYF
>few|TRBJ2-2|TRBV7-6|TRBD1
TGTGCCAGCAGCTTAAGGACAGGGGGGTTCGGGGAGCTGTTTTTT
CASSLRTGGFGELFF
>NA|TRBJ2-3|TRBV7-3|NA
TGTGCCAGCAGCTTAGTCGAGGGGAGGGATACGCAGTATTTT
CASSLVEGRDTQYF
>NA|TRBJ2-3|TRBV29-1|NA
TGCAGCGTATTGGGGAGAGGAACAGATACGCAGTATTTT
CSVLGRGTDTQYF
>NA|TRBJ2-7|TRBV9|TRBD2
TGTGCCAGCAGTCCCGGACTAGATCGCTACGAGCAGTACTTC
CASSPGLDRYEQYF
>NA|TRBJ2-5|TRBV11-2|NA
TGTGCCAGCAGCTTAGGTCGGCAGGAAACCCGGGAGACCCAGTACTTC
CASSLGRQETRETQYF
>NA|TRBJ2-3|TRBV6-6|TRBD2
TGTGCCAGCAGTCCTCGACTAGCGGGAGGGCCAGATACGCAGTATTTT
CASSPRLAGGPDTQYF
>NA|TRBJ1-2|TRBV2|NA
TGTGCCAGCAGTGACCAGAACTATGGCTACACCTTC
CASSDQNYGYTF
>NA|TRBJ2-1|TRBV10-1|TRBD2
TGCGCCAGCAGTCGGATTAGCGGGAGCGGGGGTGAGCAGTTCTTC
CASSRISGSGGEQFF
>NA|TRBJ1-1|TRBV7-8|TRBD1
TGTGCCAGCAGCTTAGGAGGGGGCTCGAACACTGAAGCTTTCTTT
CASSLGGGSNTEAFF
>NA|TRBJ2-2|TRBV7-3|NA
TGTGCCAGCAGCCGCAAACAGGGAAACGGCGCGAACACCGGGGAGCTGTTTTTT
CASSRKQGNGANTGELFF
>NA|TRBJ1-1|TRBV6-6|NA
TGTGCCAGCCACCCTACGGGAAGCGAAGCTTTCTTT
CASHPTGSEAFF
>NA|TRBJ1-1|TRBV5-4|TRBD1
TGTGCCAGCAGCTCGGGACAGGCGAACACTGAAGCTTTCTTT
CASSSGQANTEAFF
>few|TRBJ2-7|TRBV7-6|NA
TGTGCCAGCAGCTCGACTCCCCAGGGCTACGAGCAGTACTTC
CASSSTPQGYEQYF
>NA|TRBJ2-5|TRBV6-5|TRBD1
TGTGCCAGCAGTTACGGACTGACAGGGTTCGGGGAGACCCAGTACTTC
CASSYGLTGFGETQYF
>NA|TRBJ2-5|TRBV6-1|TRBD1
TGTGCCAGCACCAGGACAGGGCGGGAGACCCAGTACTTC
CASTRTGRETQYF
>once|TRBJ2-7|TRBV6-5|NA
TGTGCCAGCAGACCGGACACTTACTCCTACGAGCAGTACTTC
CASRPDTYSYEQYF
>NA|TRBJ2-2|TRBV9|NA
TGTGCCAGCAGCGTAATGGGCTACCCTCGCGGGGAGCTGTTTTTT
CASSVMGYPRGELFF
>NA|TRBJ2-5|TRBV10-2|TRBD1
TGCGCCAGCAGTGTTTTTGAGGACAGGCCCCAAGAGACCCAGTACTTC
CASSVFEDRPQETQYF
>NA|TRBJ2-5|TRBV7-9|TRBD1
TGTGCCAGCAGCTCGACAGGGGGCATAGAGACCCAGTACTTC
CASSSTGGIETQYF
>NA|TRBJ1-4|TRBV2|NA
TGTGCCAGCAGGTCCCGGACTAATGAAAAACTGTTTTTT
CASRSRTNEKLFF
>few|TRBJ2-1|TRBV5-1|TRBD2
TGCGCCAGCAGAGGGGGATCTAGCGGGGGTTACAATGAGCAGTTCTTC
CASRGGSSGGYNEQFF
>NA|TRBJ1-4|TRBV19|NA
TGTGCCAGTAGTCAAAGTGGTGCGAGAGCTAATGAAAAACTGTTTTTT
CASSQSGARANEKLFF
>NA|TRBJ1-1|TRBV18|NA
TGTGCCAGCTCACCACGGACAGACACTGAAGCTTTCTTT
CASSPRTDTEAFF
>few|TRBJ2-3|TRBV14|NA
TGTGCCAGCAGCCGACTAGAGTATCCATATACGCAGTATTTT
CASSRLEYPYTQYF
>few|TRBJ2-2|TRBV9|NA
TGTGCCAGCAGCTCCGGACATATGAACACCGGGGAGCTGTTTTTT
CASSSGHMNTGELFF
>NA|TRBJ1-6|TRBV29-1|NA
TGCAGCGTGAGTGGGGGGGATGGGGTGTCACCCCTCCACTTT
CSVSGGDGVSPLHF
>NA|TRBJ2-2|TRBV6-5|NA
TGTGCCAGCAGCTCCGGGACACGTTACACCGGGGAGCTGTTTTTT
CASSSGTRYTGELFF